The 5 T cell receptor beta chains listed next were all sequenced from one sample in a study of T cells in Graves' hyperthyroidism and ophthalmopathy. Amplification of TCR beta CDR3 regions used RNA as the template. The primer set for the first-round RT-PCR of the TCR CDR3 was HTBI. Each CDR3 protein gets one entry after TCRdb re-called the multiplex PCR reads with MiXCR. Of a few hundred thousand distinct CDR3 sequences listed, around 21% were seen once; the top ten hold approximately 25%. The sequenced sample consisted of blood. The receptors come from a man in his late teens or twenties with Graves' hyperthyroidism.

This clonotype was counted ten times or more. The chain joins TRBV6-2 or TRBV6-3 to TRBJ2-2; 8 nucleotides match TRBD2. V gave up 8 bases and J gave up 7 bases; unmatched junction bases: 6. CDR3 length: 13 residues. CDR1 is MNHEY and CDR2 is SVGEGT in the germline V gene. CDR3 DNA sequence: TGTGCCAGCCGGGGCGGGGGGATCGGGGAGCTGTTTTTT. Translation gives CASRGGGIGELFF.

This clonotype was observed many times. One end of the junction does not line up with germline, which may come from a read error. The chain has TRBV4-1 and TRBJ2-5, with D maybe TRBD1 (6 bases). There are 14 residues in the CDR3. Germline assignment: CDR1 MGHRA and CDR2 YSYEKL. CDR3 bases: TGCGCCAGCAGTCAAGGGGGTCCCCAAGAGACCCAGTACTTC. Amino acid sequence: CASSQGGPQETQYF.

The V call is TRBV6-5, the J call TRBJ2-2; D uncertain. Trimming pared 7 bases from V and 0 bases from J, leaving 9 bases between. Germline CDR1 reads MNHEY; CDR2 reads SVGAGI. This CDR3 region has 14 residues. The CDR3, as DNA: TGTGCCAGCATTAGGGCACCGAACACCGGGGAGCTGTTTTTT. It yields the protein CASIRAPNTGELFF.

This clonotype showed up many times. The rearrangement joins TRBV2 to TRBJ1-2; maybe TRBD1 (6 bases). The CDR3 runs 15 residues. The V end lost 1 base, the J end lost 0 bases, and 9 bases lay between the germline ends. The germline CDR1 and CDR2 sequences are SNHLY and FYNNEI. CDR3 in DNA: TGTGCCAGCAGTGAAGGGGGGACACCTAACTATGGCTACACCTTC. It yields the protein CASSEGGTPNYGYTF. Full variable domain (remainder filled in from reference TRBV2 and TRBJ1-2): EPEVTQTPSHQVTQMGQEVILRCVPISNHLYFYWYRQILGQKVEFLVSFYNNEISEKSEIFDDQFSVERPDGSNFTLKIRSTKLEDSAMYFCASSEGGTPNYGYTFGSGTRLTVV.

This clonotype showed up many times. V is TRBV10-2 and J is TRBJ1-6; perhaps TRBD1 as D (6 bases). The germline V gene has CDR1 WSHSY and CDR2 SAAADI. Deletions cut 7 bases from V and 5 bases from J, with 12 bases between. The CDR3 is 14 amino acids. The CDR3 sequence: CASTNWTDNSPLHF. CDR3 in DNA: TGCGCCAGCACTAACTGGACAGATAATTCACCCCTCCACTTT.